These 10 T cell receptor beta chains originate from one sample sequenced in a study of T-cell reconstitution after alpha-beta-depleted transplantation in children. As it was prepared, the TCRbeta library received unique molecular identifiers. Using its own MiXCR run on the PCR reads, TCRdb lists one record per CDR3 protein. The profile covers approximately 650,000 distinct CDR3 sequences, with less than 15% appearing a single time and 0.79% taken by the ten largest. The sequencing here drew on PBMCs, taken before TCRalphabeta/CD19-depleted stem cell transplant. The receptors stem from a girl aged 2-10 years with congenital amegakaryocytic thrombocytopenia, due to receive a stem cell transplant.

The gene calls are TRBV7-6 and TRBJ2-1; 7 positions match TRBD1. The CDR3 is 14 amino acids. Germline V CDR1 and CDR2: SGHVS, FNYEAQ. J gave up 3 bases and V 5 bases, and 4 bases lay outside the gene matches. The CDR3 here is CASSRDRLYNEQFF. In DNA form, the CDR3 reads TGTGCCAGCAGCCGGGACAGACTCTACAATGAGCAGTTCTTC.

This clonotype was seen at least ten times. This chain connects TRBV6-2 or TRBV6-3 to TRBJ2-1; 9 bases match TRBD2. This CDR3 contains 14 residues. Germline CDR1 is MNHEY and CDR2 is SVGEGT. The V and J ends lost 4 bases and 12 bases, in that order; junction bases with no gene match: 10. The CDR3 DNA reads TGTGCCAGCAGTTCTAGCGGGACGCCTTATGGGCAGTTCTTC. Translated, it gives CASSSSGTPYGQFF.

Ten or more counts support this clonotype. The gene calls are TRBV7-9 and TRBJ2-2, with 11 bases aligning to TRBD2. CDR1 is SEHNR, CDR2 FQNEAQ, per germline (reference sequence). The junction had 6 bases not matched to a gene; V was cut back by 5 bases and J by 7 bases. The CDR3 sequence is 15 residues long. CDR3 DNA sequence: TGTGCCAGCAGCGGGACTAGCGGAAAAGACGGGGAGCTGTTTTTT. Its protein is CASSGTSGKDGELFF.

This clonotype was detected only a few times. The V call is TRBV12-3 or TRBV12-4, the J call TRBJ2-3; tentatively, D is TRBD1 (5 bases). V lost 1 base to trimming and J lost 1 base, with 12 bases between them. The CDR3 is 16 amino acids. As DNA, the CDR3 is TGTGCCAGCAGTTTAGGGCCCCAAGGGGGCACAGATACGCAGTATTTT. Its translation: CASSLGPQGGTDTQYF.

This clonotype occurred many times. The chain uses TRBV5-1 and TRBJ2-5, with D unresolved. The V end lost 0 bases, the J end lost 3 bases, and 6 bases lay between the germline ends. Germline V gene data show CDR1 as SGHRS and CDR2 as YFSETQ. The CDR3 runs to 13 residues. The CDR3 nucleotides are TGCGCCAGCAGCTTGGAAGGGAAAGAGACCCAGTACTTC. It yields the protein CASSLEGKETQYF.

There are many counts of this clonotype. J is TRBJ1-3 and V is TRBV20-1, with a weak D call TRBD1 (5 bases). V dropped 1 base and J dropped 0 bases, with 7 bases sitting between them. This CDR3 comprises 14 residues. Germline V gene lookup returns CDR1 DFQATT and CDR2 SNEGSKA (reference sequence). In DNA form, the CDR3 reads TGCAGTGCTAGAGGGGGGTACTCTGGAAACACCATATATTTT. This sequence encodes CSARGGYSGNTIYF.

This CDR3 is CASKLTSGRTARGVEQYF. Written as DNA, the CDR3 is TGTGCCAGCAAACTGACTAGCGGGAGGACCGCCCGAGGGGTCGAGCAGTACTTC. V is TRBV28 and J is TRBJ2-7, with TRBD2 identical over 13 bases. The trim removed 7 bases at V and 6 bases at J, leaving 18 bases unmatched. Germline values: CDR1 MDHEN, CDR2 SYDVKM. This CDR3 contains 18 residues.

This clonotype showed up many times. The CDR3 region is CASSLSGEWTDTQYF. For the CDR3, the DNA is TGCGCCAGCAGCTTGTCGGGAGAATGGACAGATACGCAGTATTTT. The chain links TRBV5-1 to TRBJ2-3; possibly TRBD2 for D (6 bases). Germline CDR1 and CDR2: SGHRS and YFSETQ. The CDR3 length is 15 residues. The ends were cut back, 1 base at V and 3 bases at J, with 12 bases in the middle.

V and J are TRBV5-1 and TRBJ2-1; the D is unclear. Germline lookup yields CDR1 SGHRS and CDR2 YFSETQ. This CDR3 is 15 amino acids long. Trimming removed 1 base from V and 3 bases from J, with 11 bases in between. The CDR3 sequence is CASSLQERLYNEQFF. In DNA form, the CDR3 reads TGCGCCAGCAGCTTGCAGGAGCGTCTCTACAATGAGCAGTTCTTC.

This clonotype has only a few counts. The CDR3 sequence is CSARVVQGLGAKNIQYF. CDR3 nucleotides: TGCAGTGCTAGAGTCGTACAGGGGTTGGGTGCCAAAAACATTCAGTACTTC. The V gene is TRBV20-1, the J gene TRBJ2-4; 7 bases map to TRBD1. This CDR3 has 17 residues. V gave up 1 base and J gave up 1 base; unmatched junction bases: 10. Germline assignment: CDR1 DFQATT and CDR2 SNEGSKA (reference sequence).